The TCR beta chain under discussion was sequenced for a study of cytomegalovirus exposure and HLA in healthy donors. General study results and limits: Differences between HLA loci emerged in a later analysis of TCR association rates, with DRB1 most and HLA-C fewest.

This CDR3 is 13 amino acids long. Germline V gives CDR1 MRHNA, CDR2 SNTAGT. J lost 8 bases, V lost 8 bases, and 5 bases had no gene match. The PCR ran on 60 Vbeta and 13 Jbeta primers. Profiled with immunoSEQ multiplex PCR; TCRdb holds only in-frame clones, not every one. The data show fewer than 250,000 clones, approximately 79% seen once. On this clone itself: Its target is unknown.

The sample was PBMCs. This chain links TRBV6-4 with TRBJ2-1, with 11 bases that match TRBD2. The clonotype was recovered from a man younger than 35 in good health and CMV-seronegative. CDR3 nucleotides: TGTGCCAGCCGCCTAGCGGGAGGCCATGAGCAGTTCTTC. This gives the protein CASRLAGGHEQFF.